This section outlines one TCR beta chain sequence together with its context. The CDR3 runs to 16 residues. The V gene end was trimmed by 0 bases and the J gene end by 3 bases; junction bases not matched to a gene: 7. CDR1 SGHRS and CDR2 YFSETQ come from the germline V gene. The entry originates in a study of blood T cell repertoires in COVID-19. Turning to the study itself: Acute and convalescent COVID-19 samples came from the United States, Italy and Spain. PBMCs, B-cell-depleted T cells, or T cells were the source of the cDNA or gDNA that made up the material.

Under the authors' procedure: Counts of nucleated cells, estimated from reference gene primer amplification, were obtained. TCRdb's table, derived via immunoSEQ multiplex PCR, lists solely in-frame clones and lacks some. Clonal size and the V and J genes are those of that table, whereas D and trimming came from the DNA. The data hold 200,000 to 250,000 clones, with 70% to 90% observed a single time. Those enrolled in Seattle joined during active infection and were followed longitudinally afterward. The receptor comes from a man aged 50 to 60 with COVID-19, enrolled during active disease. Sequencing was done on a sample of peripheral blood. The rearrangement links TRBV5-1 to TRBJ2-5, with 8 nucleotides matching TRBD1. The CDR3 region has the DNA TGCGCCAGCAGCTTGGCCCTCGGACAGGGAGAAGAGACCCAGTACTTC. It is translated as CASSLALGQGEETQYF.